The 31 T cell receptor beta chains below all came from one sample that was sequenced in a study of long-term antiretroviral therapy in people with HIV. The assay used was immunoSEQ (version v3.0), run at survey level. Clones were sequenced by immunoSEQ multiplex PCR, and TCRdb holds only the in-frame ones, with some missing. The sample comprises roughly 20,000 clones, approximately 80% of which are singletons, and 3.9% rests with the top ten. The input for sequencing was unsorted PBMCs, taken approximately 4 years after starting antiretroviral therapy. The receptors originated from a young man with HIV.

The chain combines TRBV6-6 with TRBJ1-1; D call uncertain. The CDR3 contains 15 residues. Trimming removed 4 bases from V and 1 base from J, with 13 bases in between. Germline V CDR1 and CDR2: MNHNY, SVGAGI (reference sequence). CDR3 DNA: TGTGCCAGCAGTTCCCTTCCGGGCCCGAACACTGAAGCTTTCTTT. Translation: CASSSLPGPNTEAFF.

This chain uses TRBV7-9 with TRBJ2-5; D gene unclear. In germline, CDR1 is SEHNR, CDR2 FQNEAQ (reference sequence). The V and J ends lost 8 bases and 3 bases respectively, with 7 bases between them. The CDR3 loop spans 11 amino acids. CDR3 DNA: TGTGCCAGCCGTGCTGAAGAGACCCAGTACTTC. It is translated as CASRAEETQYF.

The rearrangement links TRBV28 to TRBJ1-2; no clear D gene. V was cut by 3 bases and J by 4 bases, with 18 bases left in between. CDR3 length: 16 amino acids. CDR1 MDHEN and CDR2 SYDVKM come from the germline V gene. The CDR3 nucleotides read TGTGCCAGCAGTTTGGATCCTCGGGCAGACCCCTATGGCTACACCTTC. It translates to CASSLDPRADPYGYTF.

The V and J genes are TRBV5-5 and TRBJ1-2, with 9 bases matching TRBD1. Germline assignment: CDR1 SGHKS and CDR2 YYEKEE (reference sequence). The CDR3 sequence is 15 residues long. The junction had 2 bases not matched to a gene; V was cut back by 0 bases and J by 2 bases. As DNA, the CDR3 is TGTGCCAGCAGCTTGGGGACAGGGGCGAACTATGGCTACACCTTC. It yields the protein CASSLGTGANYGYTF.

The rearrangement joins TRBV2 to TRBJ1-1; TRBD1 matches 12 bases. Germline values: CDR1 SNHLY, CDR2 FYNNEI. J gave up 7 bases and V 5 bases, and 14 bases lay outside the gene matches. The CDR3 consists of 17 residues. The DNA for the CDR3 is TGTGCCAGCAGTCGGGGGACAGGGGGCCTATCGCTGATTGAAGCTTTCTTT. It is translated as CASSRGTGGLSLIEAFF.

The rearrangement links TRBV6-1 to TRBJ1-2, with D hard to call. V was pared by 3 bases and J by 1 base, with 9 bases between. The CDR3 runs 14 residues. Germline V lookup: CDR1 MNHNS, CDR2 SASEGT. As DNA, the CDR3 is TGTGCCAGCAGTGAGAGGGTGGTTAACTATGGCTACACCTTC. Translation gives CASSERVVNYGYTF.

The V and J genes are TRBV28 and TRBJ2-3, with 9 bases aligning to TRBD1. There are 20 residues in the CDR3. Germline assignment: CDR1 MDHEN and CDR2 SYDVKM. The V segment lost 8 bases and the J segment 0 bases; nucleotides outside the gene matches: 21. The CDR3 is CASGDGFSTGGLTSTDTQYF. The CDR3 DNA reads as TGTGCCAGCGGCGACGGCTTCTCGACAGGGGGACTAACTAGCACAGATACGCAGTATTTT.

The CDR3 DNA reads TGTGCCAGCAGTACTCTATTTTACGAGCAGTACTTC. Its translation is CASSTLFYEQYF. This chain links TRBV7-9 with TRBJ2-7; D gene unclear. The CDR3 is 12 amino acids. V was cut by 6 bases and J by 4 bases, with 10 bases left in between. Germline assignment: CDR1 SEHNR and CDR2 FQNEAQ (reference sequence).

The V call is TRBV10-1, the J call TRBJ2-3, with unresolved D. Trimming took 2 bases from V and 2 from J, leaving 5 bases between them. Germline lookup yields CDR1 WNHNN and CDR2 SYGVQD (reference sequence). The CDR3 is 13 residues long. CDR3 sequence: CASSEATTDTQYF. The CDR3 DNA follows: TGCGCCAGCAGTGAGGCAACCACAGATACGCAGTATTTT.

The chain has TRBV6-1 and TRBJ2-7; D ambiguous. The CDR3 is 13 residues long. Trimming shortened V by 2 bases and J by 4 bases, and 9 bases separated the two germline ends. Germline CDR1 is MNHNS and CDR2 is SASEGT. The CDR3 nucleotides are TGTGCCAGCAGTGAAAGACTTTATTACGAGCAGTACTTC. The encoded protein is CASSERLYYEQYF.

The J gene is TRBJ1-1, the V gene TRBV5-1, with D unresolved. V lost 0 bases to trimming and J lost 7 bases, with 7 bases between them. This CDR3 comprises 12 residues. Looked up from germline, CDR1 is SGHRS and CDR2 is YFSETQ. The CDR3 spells CASSLGGIEAFF. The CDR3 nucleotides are TGCGCCAGCAGCTTGGGGGGAATTGAAGCTTTCTTT.

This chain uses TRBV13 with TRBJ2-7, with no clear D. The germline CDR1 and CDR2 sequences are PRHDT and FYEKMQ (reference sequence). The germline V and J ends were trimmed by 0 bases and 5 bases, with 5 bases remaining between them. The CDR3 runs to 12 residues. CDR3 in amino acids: CASSLGGNEQYV. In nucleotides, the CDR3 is TGTGCCAGCAGCTTAGGGGGAAACGAGCAGTACGTC.

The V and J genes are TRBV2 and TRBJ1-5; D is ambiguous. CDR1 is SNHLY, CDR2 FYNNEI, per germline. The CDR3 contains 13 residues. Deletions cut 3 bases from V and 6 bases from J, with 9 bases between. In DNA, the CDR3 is TGTGCCAGCAGTGACGAGGGCGGTCAGCCCCAGCATTTT. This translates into CASSDEGGQPQHF.

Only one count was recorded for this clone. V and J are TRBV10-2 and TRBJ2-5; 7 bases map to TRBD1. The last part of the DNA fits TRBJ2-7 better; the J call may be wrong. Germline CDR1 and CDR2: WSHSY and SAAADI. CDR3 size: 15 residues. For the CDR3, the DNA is TGCGCCAGCAGTGAGTCGTATCAACAGGGGACCGAGCAGTACTTC. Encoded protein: CASSESYQQGTEQYF.

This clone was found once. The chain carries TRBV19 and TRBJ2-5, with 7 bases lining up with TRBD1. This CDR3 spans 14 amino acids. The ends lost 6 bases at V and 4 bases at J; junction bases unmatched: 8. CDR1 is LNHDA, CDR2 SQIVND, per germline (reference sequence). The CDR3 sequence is CASSSGTEIETQYF. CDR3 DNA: TGTGCCAGTAGCTCCGGGACAGAAATAGAGACCCAGTACTTC. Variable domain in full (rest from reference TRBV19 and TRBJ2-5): DGGITQSPKYLFRKEGQNVTLSCEQNLNHDAMYWYRQDPGQGLRLIYYSQIVNDFQKGDIAEGYSVSREKKESFPLTVTSAQKNPTAFYLCASSSGTEIETQYFGPGTRLLVL.

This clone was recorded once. This chain's CDR3 is CASSLEGGLNQPQHF. The CDR3 coding sequence is TGTGCCAGCAGCTTAGAAGGGGGGCTTAATCAGCCCCAGCATTTT. This chain uses TRBV11-2 with TRBJ1-5; D is perhaps TRBD1 (6 bases). This CDR3 has 15 residues. Trimming left V 0 bases short and J 4 bases short, with 10 bases between. Germline V gene lookup returns CDR1 SGHAT and CDR2 FQNNGV.

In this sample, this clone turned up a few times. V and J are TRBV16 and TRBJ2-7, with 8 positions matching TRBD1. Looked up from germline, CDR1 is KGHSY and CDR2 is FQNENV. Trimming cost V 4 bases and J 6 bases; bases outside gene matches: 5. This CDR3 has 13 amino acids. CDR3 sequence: CASSRGQVGEQYV. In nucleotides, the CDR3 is TGTGCCAGCAGCCGGGGACAGGTGGGCGAGCAGTACGTC.

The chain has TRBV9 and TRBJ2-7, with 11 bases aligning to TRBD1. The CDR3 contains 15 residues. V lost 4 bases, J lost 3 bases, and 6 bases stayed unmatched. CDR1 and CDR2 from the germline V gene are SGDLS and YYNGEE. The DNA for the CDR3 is TGTGCCAGCAGCCGTACGGGACAGGGGGTCTACGAGCAGTACTTC. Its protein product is CASSRTGQGVYEQYF.

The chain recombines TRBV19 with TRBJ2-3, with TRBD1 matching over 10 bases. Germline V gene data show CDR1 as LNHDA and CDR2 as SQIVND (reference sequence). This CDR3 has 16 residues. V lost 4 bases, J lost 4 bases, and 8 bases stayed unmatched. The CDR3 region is CASSTSGTGAADTQYF. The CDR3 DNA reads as TGTGCCAGTAGTACGTCCGGGACAGGGGCAGCAGATACGCAGTATTTT.

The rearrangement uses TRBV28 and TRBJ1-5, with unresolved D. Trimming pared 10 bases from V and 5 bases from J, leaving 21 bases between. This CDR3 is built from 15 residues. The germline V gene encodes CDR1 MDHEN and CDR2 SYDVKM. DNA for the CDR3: TGTGCCACCGCGACGGTTCAACTTTATGATCAGCCCCAGCATTTT. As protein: CATATVQLYDQPQHF.

In nucleotides, the CDR3 is TGCGCCAGCAGCCCACAGGGTTCTAACTATGGCTACACCTTC. It translates to CASSPQGSNYGYTF. The V and J genes are TRBV5-1 and TRBJ1-2, with D possibly matching TRBD1 (6 bases). The CDR3 covers 14 residues. Deletions cut 4 bases from V and 0 bases from J, with 10 bases between. Germline lookup yields CDR1 SGHRS and CDR2 YFSETQ.

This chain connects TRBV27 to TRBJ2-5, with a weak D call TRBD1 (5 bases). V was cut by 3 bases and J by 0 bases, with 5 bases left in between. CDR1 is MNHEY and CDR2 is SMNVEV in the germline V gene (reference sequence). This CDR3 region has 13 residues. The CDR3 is CASSLGHQETQYF. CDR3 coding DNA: TGTGCCAGCAGTTTGGGGCACCAAGAGACCCAGTACTTC.

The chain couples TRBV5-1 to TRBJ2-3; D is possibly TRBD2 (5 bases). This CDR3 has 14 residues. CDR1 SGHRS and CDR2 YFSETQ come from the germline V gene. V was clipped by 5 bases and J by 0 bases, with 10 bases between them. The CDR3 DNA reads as TGCGCCAGCAGTGAGCCGGGGAGCACAGATACGCAGTATTTT. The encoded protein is CASSEPGSTDTQYF.

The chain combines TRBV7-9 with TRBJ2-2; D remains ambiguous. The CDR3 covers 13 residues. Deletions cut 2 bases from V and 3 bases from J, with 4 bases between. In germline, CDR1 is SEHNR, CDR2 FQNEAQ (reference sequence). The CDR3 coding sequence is TGTGCCAGCAGCTTACGGGACACCGGGGAGCTGTTTTTT. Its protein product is CASSLRDTGELFF.

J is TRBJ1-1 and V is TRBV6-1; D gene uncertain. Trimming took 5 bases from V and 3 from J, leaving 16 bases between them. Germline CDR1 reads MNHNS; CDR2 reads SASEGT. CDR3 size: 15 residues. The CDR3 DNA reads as TGTGCCAGCAGTCCCGCACCGGTCTTGGACACTGAAGCTTTCTTT. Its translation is CASSPAPVLDTEAFF.

The CDR3 DNA reads TGTGCCTGGGCGGGGGGGAGCGGGGAGACCCAGTACTTC. Translation gives CAWAGGSGETQYF. This chain joins TRBV30 and TRBJ2-5; 9 bases match TRBD2. V was clipped by 5 bases and J by 5 bases; unmatched bases: 6. The CDR3 totals 13 residues. In germline, CDR1 is GTSNPN, CDR2 SVGIG (reference sequence).

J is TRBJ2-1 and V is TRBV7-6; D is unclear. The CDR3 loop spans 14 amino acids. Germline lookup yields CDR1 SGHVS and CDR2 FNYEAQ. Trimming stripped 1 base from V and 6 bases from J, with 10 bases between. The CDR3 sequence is CASSLVSALNEQFF. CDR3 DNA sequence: TGTGCCAGCAGCTTAGTGTCGGCCCTCAATGAGCAGTTCTTC.

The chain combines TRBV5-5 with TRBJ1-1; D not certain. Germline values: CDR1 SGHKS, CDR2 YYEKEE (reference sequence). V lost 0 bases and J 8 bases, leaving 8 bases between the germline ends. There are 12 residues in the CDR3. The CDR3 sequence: CASSLDLWEAFF. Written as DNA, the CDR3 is TGTGCCAGCAGCTTGGACCTTTGGGAAGCTTTCTTT.

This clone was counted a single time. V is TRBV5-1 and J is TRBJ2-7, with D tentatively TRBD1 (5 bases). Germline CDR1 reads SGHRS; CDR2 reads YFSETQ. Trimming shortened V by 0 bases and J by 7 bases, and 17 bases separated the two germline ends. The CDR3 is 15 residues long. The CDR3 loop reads CASSLAGQGPQEQYF. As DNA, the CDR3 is TGCGCCAGCAGCTTGGCCGGGCAGGGCCCACAAGAGCAGTACTTC.

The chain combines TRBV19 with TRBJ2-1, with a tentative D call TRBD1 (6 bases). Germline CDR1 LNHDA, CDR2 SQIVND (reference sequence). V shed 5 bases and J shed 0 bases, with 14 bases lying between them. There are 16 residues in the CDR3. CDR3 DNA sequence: TGTGCCAGTAGTGGACAGCCTTTCAGCTCCTACAATGAGCAGTTCTTC. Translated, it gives CASSGQPFSSYNEQFF.

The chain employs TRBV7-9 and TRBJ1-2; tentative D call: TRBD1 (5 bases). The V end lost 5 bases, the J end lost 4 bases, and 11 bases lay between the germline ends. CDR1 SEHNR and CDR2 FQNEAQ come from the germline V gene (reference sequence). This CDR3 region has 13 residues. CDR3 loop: CASSDGTAYGYTF. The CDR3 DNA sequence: TGTGCCAGCAGCGACGGGACCGCCTATGGCTACACCTTC.